This T cell receptor (beta chain) was recorded in a study of long-term antiretroviral therapy in people with HIV. Germline CDR1 GTSNPN, CDR2 SVGIG (reference sequence). The CDR3 loop spans 16 amino acids. V was clipped by 6 bases and J by 0 bases, with 21 bases between them. Whole-study findings and limits: Pre-ART expanded clones dominated the repertoire at every time point.

About 1-10 million cryopreserved PBMC were held in samples before DNA extraction. About this clone itself: Antigen unknown.

Version v3.0 of the immunoSEQ assay was performed at survey level. Method: immunoSEQ multiplex PCR; TCRdb's copy keeps in-frame clones and lacks some. The top ten clones hold roughly 3.2% of a sample with some 34,000 clones, about 76% of them seen once. Material: unsorted PBMCs, obtained 1.9 years after starting antiretroviral therapy. This receptor was identified in a man aged 18 to 35 with HIV. The chain links TRBV30 to TRBJ2-7, with D perhaps given as TRBD1 or TRBD2 (6 bases each). The CDR3 loop reads CACLLRGGHYSYEQYF. In DNA form, the CDR3 reads TGTGCCTGCCTTCTTCGAGGGGGGCACTACTCCTACGAGCAGTACTTC.